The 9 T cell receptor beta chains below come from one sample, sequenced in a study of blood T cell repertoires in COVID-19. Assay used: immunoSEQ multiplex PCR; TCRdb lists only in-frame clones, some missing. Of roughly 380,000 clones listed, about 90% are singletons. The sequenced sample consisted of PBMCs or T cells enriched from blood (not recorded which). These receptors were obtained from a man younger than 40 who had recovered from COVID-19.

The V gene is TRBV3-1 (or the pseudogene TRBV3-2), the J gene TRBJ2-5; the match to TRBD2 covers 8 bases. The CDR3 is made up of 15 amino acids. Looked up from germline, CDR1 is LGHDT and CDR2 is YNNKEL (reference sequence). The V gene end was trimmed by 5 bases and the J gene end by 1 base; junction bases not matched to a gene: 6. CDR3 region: CASSSGGGLQETQYF. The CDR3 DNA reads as TGTGCCAGCAGCTCGGGAGGGGGGCTCCAAGAGACCCAGTACTTC.

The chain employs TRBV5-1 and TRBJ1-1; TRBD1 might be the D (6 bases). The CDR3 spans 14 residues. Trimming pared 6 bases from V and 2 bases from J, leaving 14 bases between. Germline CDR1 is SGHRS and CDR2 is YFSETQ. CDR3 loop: CASIHEGVNTEAFF. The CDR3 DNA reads TGCGCCAGCATCCACGAGGGGGTTAACACTGAAGCTTTCTTT.

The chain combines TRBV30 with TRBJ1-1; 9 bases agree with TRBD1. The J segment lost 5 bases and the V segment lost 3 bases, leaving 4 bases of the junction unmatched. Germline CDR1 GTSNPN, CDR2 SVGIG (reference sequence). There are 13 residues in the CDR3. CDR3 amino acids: CAWRGQGKTEAFF. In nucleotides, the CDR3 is TGTGCCTGGAGGGGACAGGGTAAAACTGAAGCTTTCTTT.

CDR3 DNA: TGTGCCAGCAGCTTCCTTCTCTACAATGAGCAGTTCTTC. This encodes CASSFLLYNEQFF. This chain uses TRBV11-3 with TRBJ2-1; D not certain. Germline CDR1 reads SGHNT; CDR2 reads YENEEA. CDR3 size: 13 residues. Trimming pared 3 bases from V and 3 bases from J, leaving 6 bases between.

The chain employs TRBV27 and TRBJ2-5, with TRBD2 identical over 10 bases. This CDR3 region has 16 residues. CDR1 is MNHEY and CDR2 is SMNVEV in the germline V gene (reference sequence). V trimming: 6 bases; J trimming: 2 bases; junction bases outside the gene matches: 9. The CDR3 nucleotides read TGTGCCAGCAGGAAGGGGACTAGCGCAAAGCAAGAGACCCAGTACTTC. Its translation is CASRKGTSAKQETQYF.

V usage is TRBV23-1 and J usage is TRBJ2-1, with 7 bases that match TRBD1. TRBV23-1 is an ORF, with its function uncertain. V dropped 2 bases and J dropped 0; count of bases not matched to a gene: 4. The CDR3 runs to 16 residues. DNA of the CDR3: TGCGCCAGCAGTCAAGACAGGGATGTCTCCTACAATGAGCAGTTCTTC. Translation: CASSQDRDVSYNEQFF.

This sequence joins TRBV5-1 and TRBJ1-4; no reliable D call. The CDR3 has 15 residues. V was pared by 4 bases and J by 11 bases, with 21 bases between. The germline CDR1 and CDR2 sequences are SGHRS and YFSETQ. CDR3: CASSPAPGIVGKLFF. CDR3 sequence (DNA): TGCGCCAGCAGCCCAGCACCGGGGATTGTGGGGAAACTGTTTTTT.

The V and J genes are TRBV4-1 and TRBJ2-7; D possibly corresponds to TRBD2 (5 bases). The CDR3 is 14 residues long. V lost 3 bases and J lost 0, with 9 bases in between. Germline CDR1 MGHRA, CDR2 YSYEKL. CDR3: CASSQRASSYEQYF. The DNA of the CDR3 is TGCGCCAGCAGCCAGAGGGCGAGCTCCTACGAGCAGTACTTC.

For the CDR3, the DNA is TGTGCCAGTGACAGCTCTGGAAACACCATATATTTT. Its protein product is CASDSSGNTIYF. This sequence joins TRBV19 and TRBJ1-3, with D maybe TRBD1 (5 bases). The CDR3 has 12 residues. Trimming pared 8 bases from V and 0 bases from J, leaving 5 bases between. Germline lookup yields CDR1 LNHDA and CDR2 SQIVND (reference sequence). The full variable domain, its missing parts supplied by reference TRBV19 and TRBJ1-3, is DGGITQSPKYLFRKEGQNVTLSCEQNLNHDAMYWYRQDPGQGLRLIYYSQIVNDFQKGDIAEGYSVSREKKESFPLTVTSAQKNPTAFYLCASDSSGNTIYFGEGSWLTVV.